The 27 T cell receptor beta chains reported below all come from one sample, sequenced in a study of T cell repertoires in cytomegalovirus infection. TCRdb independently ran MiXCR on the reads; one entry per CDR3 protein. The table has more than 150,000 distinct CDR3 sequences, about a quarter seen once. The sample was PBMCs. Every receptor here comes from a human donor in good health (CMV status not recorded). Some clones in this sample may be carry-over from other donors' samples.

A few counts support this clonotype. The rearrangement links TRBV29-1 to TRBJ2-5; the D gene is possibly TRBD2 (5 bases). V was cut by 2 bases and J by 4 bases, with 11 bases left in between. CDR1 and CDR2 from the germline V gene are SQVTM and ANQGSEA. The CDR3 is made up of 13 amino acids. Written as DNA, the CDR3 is TGCAGCGTTGAAAGCGTCCGGGGAGAGACCCAGTACTTC. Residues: CSVESVRGETQYF.

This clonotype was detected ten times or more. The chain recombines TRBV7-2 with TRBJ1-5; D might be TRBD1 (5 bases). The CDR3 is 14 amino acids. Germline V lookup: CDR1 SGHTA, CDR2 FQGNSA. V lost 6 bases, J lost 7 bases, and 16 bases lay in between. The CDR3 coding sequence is TGTGCCAGCAGTTCGGACGGTCGGGGCCAGCCCCAGCATTTT. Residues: CASSSDGRGQPQHF.

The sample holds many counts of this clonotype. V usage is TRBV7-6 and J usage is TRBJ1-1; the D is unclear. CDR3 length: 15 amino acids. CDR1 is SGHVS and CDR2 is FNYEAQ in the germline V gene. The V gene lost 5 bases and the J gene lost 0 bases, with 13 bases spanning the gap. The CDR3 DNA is TGTGCCAGCAGCCCCAGGAGAGGCTTGAACACTGAAGCTTTCTTT. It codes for CASSPRRGLNTEAFF. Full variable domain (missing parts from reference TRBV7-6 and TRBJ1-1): GAGVSQSPRYKVTKRGQDVALRCDPISGHVSLYWYRQALGQGPEFLTYFNYEAQQDKSGLPNDRFSAERPEGSISTLTIQRTEQRDSAMYRCASSPRRGLNTEAFFGQGTRLTVV.

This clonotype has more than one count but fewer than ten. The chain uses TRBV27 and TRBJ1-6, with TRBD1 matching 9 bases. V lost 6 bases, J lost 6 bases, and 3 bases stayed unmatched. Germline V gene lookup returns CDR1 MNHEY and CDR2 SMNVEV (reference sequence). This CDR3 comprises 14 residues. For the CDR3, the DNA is TGTGCCAGCAGAGCGGACAGGGGTAATTCACCCCTCCACTTT. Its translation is CASRADRGNSPLHF.

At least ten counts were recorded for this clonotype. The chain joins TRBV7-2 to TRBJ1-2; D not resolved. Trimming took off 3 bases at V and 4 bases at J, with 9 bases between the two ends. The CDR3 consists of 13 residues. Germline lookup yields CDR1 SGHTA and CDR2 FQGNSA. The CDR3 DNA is TGTGCCAGCAGCTTGGGATACAGCTATGGCTACACCTTC. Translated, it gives CASSLGYSYGYTF.

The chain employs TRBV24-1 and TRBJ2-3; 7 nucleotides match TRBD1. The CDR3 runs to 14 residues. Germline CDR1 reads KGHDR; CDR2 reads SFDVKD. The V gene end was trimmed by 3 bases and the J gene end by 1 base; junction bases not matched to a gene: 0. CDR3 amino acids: CATSDGQGTDTQYF. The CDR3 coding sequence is TGTGCCACCAGTGATGGACAGGGCACAGATACGCAGTATTTT.

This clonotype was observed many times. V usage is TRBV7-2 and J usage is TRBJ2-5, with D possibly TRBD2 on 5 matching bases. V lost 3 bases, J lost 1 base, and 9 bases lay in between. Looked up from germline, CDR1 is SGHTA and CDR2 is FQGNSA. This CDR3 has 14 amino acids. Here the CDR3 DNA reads TGTGCCAGCAGCTTCGAACTAGGCCAAGAGACCCAGTACTTC. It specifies CASSFELGQETQYF.

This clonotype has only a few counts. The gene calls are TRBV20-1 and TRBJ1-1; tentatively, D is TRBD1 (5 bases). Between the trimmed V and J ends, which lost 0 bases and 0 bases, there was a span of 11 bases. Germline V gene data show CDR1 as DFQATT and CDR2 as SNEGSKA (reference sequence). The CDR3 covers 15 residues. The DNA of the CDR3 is TGCAGTGCTAGAGAAGGCGGGGCTCTGAACACTGAAGCTTTCTTT. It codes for CSAREGGALNTEAFF.

Here the CDR3 reads CASSKLGVTYPPYSGNTIYF. CDR3 bases: TGTGCCAGCAGCAAGCTAGGGGTAACCTACCCCCCCTACTCTGGAAACACCATATATTTT. The V and J genes are TRBV28 and TRBJ1-3; weak D call: TRBD1 (5 bases). The germline CDR1 and CDR2 sequences are MDHEN and SYDVKM. Trimming removed 6 bases at V and 0 bases at J, with 27 bases between. The CDR3 runs to 20 residues.

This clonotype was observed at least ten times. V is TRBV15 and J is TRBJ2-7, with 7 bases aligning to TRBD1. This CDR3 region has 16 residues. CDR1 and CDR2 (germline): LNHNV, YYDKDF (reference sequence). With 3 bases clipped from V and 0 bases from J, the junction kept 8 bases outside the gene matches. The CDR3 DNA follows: TGTGCCACCAGCAGGTATCCGGGACAGAGCTCCTACGAGCAGTACTTC. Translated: CATSRYPGQSSYEQYF.

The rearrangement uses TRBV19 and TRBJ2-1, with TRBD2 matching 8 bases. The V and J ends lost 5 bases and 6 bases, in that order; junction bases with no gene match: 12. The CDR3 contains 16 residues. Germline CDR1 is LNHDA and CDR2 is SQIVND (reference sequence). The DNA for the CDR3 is TGTGCCAGTAGTCCCCCGGGAGGGGGTTTCTTCAATGAGCAGTTCTTC. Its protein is CASSPPGGGFFNEQFF.

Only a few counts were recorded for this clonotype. CDR3 in amino acids: CASSSPTGRGVEEQFF. DNA for the CDR3: TGTGCCAGCAGCTCGCCGACAGGGAGAGGGGTAGAGGAGCAGTTCTTC. The chain employs TRBV7-6 and TRBJ2-1; 7 bases are a match to TRBD1. Germline V gene lookup returns CDR1 SGHVS and CDR2 FNYEAQ. Unmatched junction bases numbered 16, after V lost 4 bases and J lost 10 bases. This CDR3 spans 16 amino acids.

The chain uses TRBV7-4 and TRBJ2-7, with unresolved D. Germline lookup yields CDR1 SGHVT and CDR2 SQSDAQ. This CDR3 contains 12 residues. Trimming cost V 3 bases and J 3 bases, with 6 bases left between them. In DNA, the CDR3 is TGTGCCAGCAGCTTTGAGGTCTACGAGCAGTACTTC. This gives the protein CASSFEVYEQYF.

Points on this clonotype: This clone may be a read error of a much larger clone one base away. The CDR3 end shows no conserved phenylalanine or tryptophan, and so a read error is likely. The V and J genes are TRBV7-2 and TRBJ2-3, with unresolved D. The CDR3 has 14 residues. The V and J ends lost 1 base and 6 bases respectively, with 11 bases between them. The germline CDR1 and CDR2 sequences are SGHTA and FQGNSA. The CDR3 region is CASSLVLQPDTQYL. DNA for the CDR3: TGTGCCAGCAGCTTAGTCCTCCAGCCGGATACGCAGTATTTA.

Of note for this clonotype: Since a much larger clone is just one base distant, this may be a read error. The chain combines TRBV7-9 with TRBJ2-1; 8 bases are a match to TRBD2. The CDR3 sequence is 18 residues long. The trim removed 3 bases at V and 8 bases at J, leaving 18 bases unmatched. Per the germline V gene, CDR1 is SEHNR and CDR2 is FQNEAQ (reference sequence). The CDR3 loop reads CASSFPSTSGRTDDEQFF. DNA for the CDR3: TGTGCCAGCAGCTTTCCCTCTACTAGCGGACGTACCGACGATGAGCAGTTCTTC. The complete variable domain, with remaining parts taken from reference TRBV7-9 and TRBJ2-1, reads DTGVSQNPRHKITKRGQNVTFRCDPISEHNRLYWYRQTLGQGPEFLTYFQNEAQLEKSRLLSDRFSAERPKGSFSTLEIQRTEQGDSAMYLCASSFPSTSGRTDDEQFFGPGTRLTVL.

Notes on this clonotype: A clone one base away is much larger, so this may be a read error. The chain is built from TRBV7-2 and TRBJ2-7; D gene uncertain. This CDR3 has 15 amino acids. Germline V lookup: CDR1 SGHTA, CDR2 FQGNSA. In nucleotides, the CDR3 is TGTGCCAGCAGCTCGTCCCGGGCCAATCGCTACGAGCAGTGCTTC. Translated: CASSSSRANRYEQCF.

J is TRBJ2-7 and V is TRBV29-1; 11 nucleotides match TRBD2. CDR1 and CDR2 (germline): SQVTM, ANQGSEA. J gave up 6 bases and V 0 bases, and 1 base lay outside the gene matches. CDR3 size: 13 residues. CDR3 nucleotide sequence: TGCAGCGTTGAAGATAGCGGGAGGGGCGAGCAGTACTTC. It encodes CSVEDSGRGEQYF.

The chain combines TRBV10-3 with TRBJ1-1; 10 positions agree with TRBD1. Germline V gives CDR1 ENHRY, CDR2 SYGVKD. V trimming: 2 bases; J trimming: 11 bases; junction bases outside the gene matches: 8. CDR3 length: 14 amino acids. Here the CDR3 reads CAISEGTGVSRAFF. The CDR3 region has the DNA TGTGCCATCAGTGAGGGGACAGGGGTCTCGAGGGCTTTCTTT.

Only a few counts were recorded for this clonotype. For the CDR3, the DNA is TGTGCCAGCAGCTTGGGGACGGACAACTCACCCCTCCACTTT. Translation: CASSLGTDNSPLHF. J is TRBJ1-6 and V is TRBV5-5; D might be TRBD1 (5 bases). CDR1 and CDR2 from the germline V gene are SGHKS and YYEKEE (reference sequence). Trimming cost V 0 bases and J 10 bases, with 11 bases left between them. The CDR3 length is 14 residues.

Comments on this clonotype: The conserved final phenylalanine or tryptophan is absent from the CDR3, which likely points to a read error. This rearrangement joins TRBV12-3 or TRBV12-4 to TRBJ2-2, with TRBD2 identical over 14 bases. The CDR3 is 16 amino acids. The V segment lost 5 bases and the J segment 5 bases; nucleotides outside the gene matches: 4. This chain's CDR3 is CASSRGLAGVTGELFS. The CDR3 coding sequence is TGTGCCAGCAGTCGGGGACTAGCGGGAGTTACCGGGGAGCTGTTTTCT.

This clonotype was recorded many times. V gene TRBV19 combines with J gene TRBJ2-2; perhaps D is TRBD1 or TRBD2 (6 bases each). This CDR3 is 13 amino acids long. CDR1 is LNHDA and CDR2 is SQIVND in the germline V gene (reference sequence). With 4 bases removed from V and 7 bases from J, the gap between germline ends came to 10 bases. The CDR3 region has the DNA TGTGCCAGTAGTAGCGGGACATTCGGGGAGCTGTTTTTT. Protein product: CASSSGTFGELFF.

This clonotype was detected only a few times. In DNA, the CDR3 is TGTGCCAGCAGGCCACCGACAGGGGGTGGGTCACCCCTCCACTTT. Translated, it gives CASRPPTGGGSPLHF. The chain is built from TRBV28 and TRBJ1-6; TRBD1 matches 9 bases. With V trimmed by 6 bases and J by 10 bases, 10 bases remained unmatched. The CDR3 extends over 15 amino acids. The V gene's germline CDR1 is MDHEN and CDR2 SYDVKM.

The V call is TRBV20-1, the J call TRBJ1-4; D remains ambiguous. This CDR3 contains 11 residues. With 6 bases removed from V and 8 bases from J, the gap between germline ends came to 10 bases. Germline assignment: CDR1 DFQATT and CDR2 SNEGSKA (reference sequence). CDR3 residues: CSARLGEKLFF. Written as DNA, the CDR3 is TGCAGTGCCCGACTGGGGGAAAAACTGTTTTTT.

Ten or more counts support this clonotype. CDR3 residues: CASSLAEEGITGEPYF. For the CDR3, the DNA is TGTGCCAGCAGCTTAGCCGAAGAAGGTATAACAGGGGAGCCGTATTTT. V gene TRBV7-6 combines with J gene TRBJ2-3; 7 nucleotides align to TRBD1. The CDR3 runs to 16 residues. The trim removed 0 bases at V and 14 bases at J, leaving 17 bases unmatched. Germline V CDR1 and CDR2: SGHVS, FNYEAQ.

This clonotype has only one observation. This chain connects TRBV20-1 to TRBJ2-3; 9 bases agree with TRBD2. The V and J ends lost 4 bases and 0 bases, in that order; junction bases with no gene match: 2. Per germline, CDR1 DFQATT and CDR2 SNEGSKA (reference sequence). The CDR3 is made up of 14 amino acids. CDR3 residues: CSAIAGASTDTQYF. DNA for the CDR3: TGCAGTGCTATAGCGGGAGCGAGCACAGATACGCAGTATTTT.

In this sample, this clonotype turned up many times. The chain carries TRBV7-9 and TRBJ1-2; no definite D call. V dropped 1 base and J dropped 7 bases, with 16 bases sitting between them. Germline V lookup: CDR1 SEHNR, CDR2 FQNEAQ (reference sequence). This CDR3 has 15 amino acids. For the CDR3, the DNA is TGTGCCAGCAGCTTAGAAGGTTCTGTATTCTCTGGCTACACCTTC. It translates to CASSLEGSVFSGYTF.

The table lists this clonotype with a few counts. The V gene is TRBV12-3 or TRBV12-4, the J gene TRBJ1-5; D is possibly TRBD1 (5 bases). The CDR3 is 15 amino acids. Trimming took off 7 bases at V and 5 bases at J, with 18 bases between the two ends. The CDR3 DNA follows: TGTGCCAGCACCCCGGGACGCTTTCCTGATCAGCCCCAGCATTTT. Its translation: CASTPGRFPDQPQHF.